This T cell receptor beta chain was obtained from a study of identifying expanded T cells in peripheral blood. General observations from the study: Clone count variance between roughly 2-week samples rose with total template count. Differentially abundant clones: about 1.1 between replicates, 15 to 17 at about 13 days, 19 to 20 at four.

Sequencing was performed with immunoSEQ multiplex PCR; in TCRdb, only in-frame clones are kept and a portion is missing. Here the sample spans 70,000 to 95,000 clones, about 90% being singletons. A word on this clone: Its antigen is as yet unknown.

Healthy donors had no documented immune events, such as infections, while sampled. This sequence was found in a person aged 18 to 75 in good health. Sequencing input: blood.

The CDR3, as DNA: TGTGCCAGCTATGGACAGGGGCCTTACAATGAGCAGTTCTTC. This codes for CASYGQGPYNEQFF. The chain couples TRBV7-9 to TRBJ2-1, with 9 positions matching TRBD1. CDR1 is SEHNR and CDR2 is FQNEAQ in the germline V gene (reference sequence). V shed 8 bases, J shed 4 bases, and the junction held 6 bases outside the gene matches. The length of the CDR3 is 14 residues.